One sample yielded the 7 T cell receptor beta chains listed below, sequenced in a study of blood T cell repertoires in COVID-19. Some clones are missing from TCRdb's copy, which holds only in-frame ones; the method was immunoSEQ multiplex PCR. The sample includes about 440,000 clones, about nine tenths seen only once; the top ten take roughly an eighth. The sequencing input was peripheral blood. Receptors were obtained from a woman aged 45-65 years with COVID-19, enrolled during active disease.

The chain couples TRBV9 to TRBJ2-3; D is unresolved. CDR3 length: 13 residues. With 0 bases removed from V and 6 bases from J, the gap between germline ends came to 8 bases. Germline V CDR1 and CDR2: SGDLS, YYNGEE. CDR3 sequence reads: CASSVAFYDTQYF. The DNA for the CDR3 is TGTGCCAGCAGCGTAGCGTTCTACGATACGCAGTATTTT.

The chain has TRBV11-2 and TRBJ2-2; 7 bases line up with TRBD2. Germline V gene data show CDR1 as SGHAT and CDR2 as FQNNGV. J lost 2 bases, V lost 0 bases, and 6 bases had no gene match. This CDR3 comprises 17 residues. The chain's CDR3 is CASSLDGLAANTGELFF. DNA for the CDR3: TGTGCCAGCAGCTTAGACGGGCTAGCGGCAAACACCGGGGAGCTGTTTTTT.

The chain links TRBV5-4 to TRBJ2-7, with a tentative D call TRBD1 (5 bases). The length of the CDR3 is 12 residues. The V and J ends lost 5 bases and 5 bases respectively, with 11 bases between them. Germline lookup yields CDR1 SGHNT and CDR2 YYREEE (reference sequence). The CDR3 nucleotides are TGTGCCAGCAGGGTGGGGCTAGACGAGCAGTACTTC. Protein sequence: CASRVGLDEQYF.

The J gene is TRBJ1-1, the V gene TRBV9; tentative D call: TRBD1 (6 bases). Trimming pared 4 bases from V and 4 bases from J, leaving 14 bases between. This CDR3 has 14 amino acids. The germline CDR1 and CDR2 sequences are SGDLS and YYNGEE. This chain's CDR3 is CASSSLGGATEAFF. The CDR3 DNA reads as TGTGCCAGCAGCTCACTAGGGGGGGCCACTGAAGCTTTCTTT.

The rearrangement joins TRBV29-1 to TRBJ2-4, with a weak D call TRBD2 (6 bases). V lost 5 bases to trimming and J lost 2 bases, with 19 bases between them. The CDR3 is 16 residues long. Germline lookup yields CDR1 SQVTM and CDR2 ANQGSEA. CDR3 in DNA: TGCAGCGTTTCTTGGGAGGAGGGGATAACCAAAAACATTCAGTACTTC. This translates into CSVSWEEGITKNIQYF.

The chain combines TRBV7-8 with TRBJ2-1; 16 nucleotides agree with TRBD2. After removal of 5 bases from V and 8 bases from J, the junction contained 15 bases not matched to a gene. Germline V gives CDR1 SGHVS, CDR2 FQNEAQ. The CDR3 spans 19 residues. The DNA for the CDR3 is TGTGCCAGCAGCCTGACCGGGACTAGCGGGGGGGCCCCAATCCATGAGCAGTTCTTC. Residues: CASSLTGTSGGAPIHEQFF.

The genes are TRBV4-2 and TRBJ1-6; D uncertain. CDR1 is LGHNA, CDR2 YNFKEQ, per germline. V lost 4 bases, J lost 7 bases, and 20 bases lay in between. The CDR3 totals 17 residues. The CDR3 is CASSPNARGSGNSPLHF. CDR3 nucleotides: TGTGCCAGCAGCCCTAATGCCCGGGGTTCGGGGAATTCACCCCTCCACTTT.